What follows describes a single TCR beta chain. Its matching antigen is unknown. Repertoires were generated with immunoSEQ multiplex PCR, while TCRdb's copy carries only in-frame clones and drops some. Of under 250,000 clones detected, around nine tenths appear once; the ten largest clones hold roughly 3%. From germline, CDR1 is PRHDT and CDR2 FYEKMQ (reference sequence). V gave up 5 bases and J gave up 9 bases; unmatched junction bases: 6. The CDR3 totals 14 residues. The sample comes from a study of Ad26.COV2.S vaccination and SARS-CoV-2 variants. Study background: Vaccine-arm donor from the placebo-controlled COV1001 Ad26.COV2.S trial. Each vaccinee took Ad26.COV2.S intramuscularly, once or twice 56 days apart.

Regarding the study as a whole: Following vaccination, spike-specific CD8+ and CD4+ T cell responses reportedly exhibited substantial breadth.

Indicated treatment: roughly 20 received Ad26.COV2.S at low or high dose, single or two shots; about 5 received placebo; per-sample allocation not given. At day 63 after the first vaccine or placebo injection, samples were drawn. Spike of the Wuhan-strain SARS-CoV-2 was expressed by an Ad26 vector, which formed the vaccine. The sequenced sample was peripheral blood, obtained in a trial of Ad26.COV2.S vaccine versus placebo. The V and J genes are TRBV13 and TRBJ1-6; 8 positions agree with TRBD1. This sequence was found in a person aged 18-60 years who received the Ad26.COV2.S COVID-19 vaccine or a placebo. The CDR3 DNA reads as TGTGCCAGCAGCCAGGACAGGGCGGGTTCACCCCTCCACTTT. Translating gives CASSQDRAGSPLHF.